The 23 T cell receptor beta chains presented below share a single source sample, sequenced in a study of OX40 agonist ivuxolimab in advanced cancers. Sequencing was performed with immunoSEQ multiplex PCR; in TCRdb, only in-frame clones are kept and a portion is missing. The data show tens of thousands of clones, around nine tenths seen once. This specimen consisted of CD4+ or CD8+ T cells sorted from blood, obtained in a trial of the OX40 agonist ivuxolimab. Receptor source: an adult with an advanced solid tumor such as melanoma, head and neck, liver or kidney cancer.

The V call is TRBV11-2, the J call TRBJ2-6; D tentatively reads TRBD1 or TRBD2 (6 bases each). CDR1 is SGHAT and CDR2 is FQNNGV in the germline V gene. The CDR3 sequence is 18 residues long. Trimming stripped 0 bases from V and 4 bases from J, with 16 bases between. This CDR3 reads CASSLDGGQAPGANVLTF. In DNA, the CDR3 is TGTGCCAGCAGCTTAGATGGGGGGCAGGCTCCCGGGGCCAACGTCCTGACTTTC. Full variable domain (remainder filled in from reference TRBV11-2 and TRBJ2-6): EAGVAQSPRYKIIEKRQSVAFWCNPISGHATLYWYQQILGQGPKLLIQFQNNGVVDDSQLPKDRFSAERLKGVDSTLKIQPAKLEDSAVYLCASSLDGGQAPGANVLTFGAGSRLTVL.

Concerning this clone: At one end, the junction sequence differs from germline, possibly due to a read error. V usage is TRBV7-7 and J usage is TRBJ2-2; D may be TRBD1 or TRBD2 (5 bases each). Germline CDR1 is SSHAT and CDR2 is FNYEAQ (reference sequence). The CDR3 runs 15 residues. Written as DNA, the CDR3 is TGTGCTAGCAGCCACGGGGCCCGGGACACCGGGGAGCTGTTTTTT. This sequence encodes CASSHGARDTGELFF.

This clone was seen just once. The rearrangement links TRBV6-5 to TRBJ1-1; D is undetermined. The CDR3 extends over 13 amino acids. Germline CDR1 is MNHEY and CDR2 is SVGAGI. The V and J ends lost 0 bases and 0 bases respectively, with 2 bases between them. The CDR3 region is CASSYSLNTEAFF. CDR3 bases: TGTGCCAGCAGTTACTCACTGAACACTGAAGCTTTCTTT.

V usage is TRBV9 and J usage is TRBJ2-3; 9 nucleotides match TRBD1. V was pared by 1 base and J by 1 base, with 10 bases of the junction left unmatched. Germline assignment: CDR1 SGDLS and CDR2 YYNGEE. The CDR3 length is 18 residues. The CDR3 bases are TGTGCCAGCAGCGTATCCCCCTTTTGGACAGGGGGCACAGATACGCAGTATTTT. Translation gives CASSVSPFWTGGTDTQYF. Complete variable domain (other parts from reference TRBV9 and TRBJ2-3): DSGVTQTPKHLITATGQRVTLRCSPRSGDLSVYWYQQSLDQGLQFLIQYYNGEERAKGNILERFSAQQFPDLHSELNLSSLELGDSALYFCASSVSPFWTGGTDTQYFGPGTRLTVL.

This chain connects TRBV18 to TRBJ2-7; 10 bases match TRBD1. CDR3 size: 15 residues. Germline V gene data show CDR1 as KGHSH and CDR2 as LQKENI. J was trimmed by 5 bases and V by 4 bases; bases with no gene match: 8. The chain's CDR3 is CASSQPGQGIHEQYF. As DNA, the CDR3 is TGTGCCAGCTCACAGCCGGGACAGGGGATCCACGAGCAGTACTTC.

The chain uses TRBV4-1 and TRBJ2-3; D uncertain. Germline V gene lookup returns CDR1 MGHRA and CDR2 YSYEKL. The CDR3 has 15 residues. V was pared by 5 bases and J by 0 bases, with 12 bases between. The CDR3 protein is CASSLRTPSTDTQYF. The CDR3 region has the DNA TGCGCCAGCAGCTTACGGACGCCGAGCACAGATACGCAGTATTTT.

J is TRBJ2-6 and V is TRBV4-3; tentative D call: TRBD1 (6 bases). CDR1 LGHNA and CDR2 YSLEER come from the germline V gene. V dropped 5 bases and J dropped 4 bases, with 15 bases sitting between them. The length of the CDR3 is 16 residues. Here the CDR3 DNA reads TGCGCCAGCAGCGAGAGAAGGGGGTCCGGGGCCAACGTCCTGACTTTC. Its protein product is CASSERRGSGANVLTF.

This clone was counted a single time. This chain links TRBV7-9 with TRBJ1-1; 9 nucleotides agree with TRBD1. Germline CDR1 and CDR2: SEHNR and FQNEAQ (reference sequence). The CDR3 loop spans 16 amino acids. Trimming at V came to 5 bases and at J to 4 bases, leaving 11 bases not matched to a gene. The CDR3: CASSPRDRVVGTEAFF. The CDR3 nucleotides read TGTGCCAGCAGCCCCCGGGACAGGGTGGTGGGCACTGAAGCTTTCTTT.

This clone was seen once. This rearrangement joins TRBV6-5 to TRBJ2-3; D uncertain. The germline V gene encodes CDR1 MNHEY and CDR2 SVGAGI. The CDR3 spans 15 residues. Trimming took off 2 bases at V and 1 base at J, with 10 bases between the two ends. CDR3 amino acids: CASSYGERGTDTQYF. The CDR3 DNA reads as TGTGCCAGCAGTTACGGCGAAAGGGGCACAGATACGCAGTATTTT.

V is TRBV27 and J is TRBJ1-5; D perhaps matches TRBD1 (6 bases). In germline, CDR1 is MNHEY, CDR2 SMNVEV (reference sequence). V lost 6 bases and J lost 4, with 16 bases in between. The CDR3 sequence is 15 residues long. The CDR3 sequence is CASSKTGNRNQPQHF. As DNA, the CDR3 is TGTGCCAGCAGCAAAACAGGGAATCGGAATCAGCCCCAGCATTTT.

This clone was counted once. The V gene is TRBV7-3, the J gene TRBJ2-3; D is possibly TRBD2 (5 bases). Trimming cost V 0 bases and J 6 bases, with 19 bases left between them. The CDR3 covers 17 residues. The germline V gene encodes CDR1 SGHTA and CDR2 FQGTGA. CDR3 DNA sequence: TGTGCCAGCAGCTTAACGGGGAGCGGCGGGTTTCGGGATACGCAGTATTTT. It specifies CASSLTGSGGFRDTQYF.

This clone was seen a single time. The V and J genes are TRBV4-1 and TRBJ1-4, with D perhaps matching TRBD1 (5 bases). The CDR3 consists of 13 residues. CDR1 is MGHRA, CDR2 YSYEKL, per germline. Trimming took off 6 bases at V and 7 bases at J, with 12 bases between the two ends. In DNA, the CDR3 is TGCGCCAGCAGTTCTAGGGGCGGTGAAAAACTGTTTTTT. Its protein product is CASSSRGGEKLFF.

CDR3: CASSEAGESYNEQFF. CDR3 coding DNA: TGTGCCAGCAGTGAAGCGGGGGAAAGCTACAATGAGCAGTTCTTC. The chain couples TRBV2 to TRBJ2-1, with D tentatively TRBD1 or TRBD2 (5 bases each). The CDR3 has 15 amino acids. V was clipped by 0 bases and J by 3 bases, with 9 bases between them. CDR1 and CDR2 (germline): SNHLY, FYNNEI.

The J gene is TRBJ2-2, the V gene TRBV4-1, with 7 bases fitting TRBD1. In germline, CDR1 is MGHRA, CDR2 YSYEKL. With 2 bases clipped from V and 5 bases from J, the junction kept 8 bases outside the gene matches. The length of the CDR3 is 16 residues. CDR3 residues: CASSQNPGQRTGELFF. In DNA, the CDR3 is TGCGCCAGCAGCCAAAACCCGGGACAGCGAACCGGGGAGCTGTTTTTT.

The chain combines TRBV29-1 with TRBJ2-3; 7 bases line up with TRBD1. The CDR3 covers 16 residues. CDR1 is SQVTM and CDR2 is ANQGSEA in the germline V gene. Germline trimming cut 0 bases from V and 2 bases from J; bases unmatched to any gene: 8. CDR3 region: CSVEDWTGKTTDTQYF. CDR3 sequence (DNA): TGCAGCGTTGAAGACTGGACAGGAAAAACCACAGATACGCAGTATTTT.

The CDR3 region is CASTFGQGLSEQYF. The CDR3, as DNA: TGTGCCAGCACTTTTGGACAGGGGTTGAGCGAGCAGTACTTC. V usage is TRBV6-5 and J usage is TRBJ2-7; TRBD1 matches 9 bases. The J segment lost 6 bases and the V segment lost 7 bases, leaving 10 bases of the junction unmatched. Germline V lookup: CDR1 MNHEY, CDR2 SVGAGI. The CDR3 runs to 14 residues.

The rearrangement joins TRBV15 to TRBJ2-7; 12 positions match TRBD1. The V and J ends lost 2 bases and 5 bases, in that order; junction bases with no gene match: 10. The CDR3 is made up of 17 amino acids. Looked up from germline, CDR1 is LNHNV and CDR2 is YYDKDF (reference sequence). The CDR3 loop is CATSRTWDRGLPHEQYV. DNA of the CDR3: TGTGCCACCAGCAGAACTTGGGACAGGGGGCTTCCCCACGAGCAGTACGTC.

This chain links TRBV4-1 with TRBJ2-1, with 7 bases that match TRBD2. Germline loops: CDR1 MGHRA, CDR2 YSYEKL. The CDR3 is 14 residues long. With V trimmed by 3 bases and J by 9 bases, 8 bases remained unmatched. The CDR3 sequence: CASSQLGLGPEQFF. For the CDR3, the DNA is TGCGCCAGCAGCCAGCTCGGACTAGGACCTGAGCAGTTCTTC.

V usage is TRBV2 and J usage is TRBJ2-1, with 7 bases lining up with TRBD2. Per the germline V gene, CDR1 is SNHLY and CDR2 is FYNNEI. The CDR3 totals 17 residues. Trimming at V came to 4 bases and at J to 4 bases, leaving 13 bases not matched to a gene. As DNA, the CDR3 is TGTGCCAGCAGTGGCTGGCGGGAGTTCCCTAAGTACAATGAGCAGTTCTTC. The encoded protein is CASSGWREFPKYNEQFF.

J is TRBJ1-1 and V is TRBV29-1; D is possibly TRBD1 (6 bases). This CDR3 has 14 amino acids. Trimming removed 7 bases at V and 3 bases at J, with 18 bases between. CDR1 and CDR2 from the germline V gene are SQVTM and ANQGSEA. CDR3 sequence: CSATGTQGYTEAFF. In DNA form, the CDR3 reads TGCAGCGCAACCGGGACCCAGGGGTACACTGAAGCTTTCTTT.

The V and J genes are TRBV6-5 and TRBJ2-5; TRBD2 matches at 11 bases. The CDR3 covers 14 residues. V shed 7 bases, J shed 5 bases, and the junction held 6 bases outside the gene matches. Germline CDR1 MNHEY, CDR2 SVGAGI. The CDR3, as DNA: TGTGCCAGCACCCGGGGACTAGCGGAGGAGACCCAGTACTTC. This gives the protein CASTRGLAEETQYF.

This rearrangement joins TRBV6-6 to TRBJ2-7; D call uncertain. From germline, CDR1 is MNHNY and CDR2 SVGAGI (reference sequence). This CDR3 is 14 amino acids long. V was shortened by 0 bases and J by 3 bases, with 9 bases between the two germline ends. The CDR3 nucleotides read TGTGCCAGCAGTTACTCGACTGACCTCTACGAGCAGTACGTC. Translated: CASSYSTDLYEQYV.

The chain recombines TRBV19 with TRBJ2-1; TRBD2 aligns across 9 bases. The CDR3 has 17 residues. V gave up 0 bases and J gave up 6 bases; unmatched junction bases: 9. The germline gives CDR1 LNHDA, CDR2 SQIVND (reference sequence). The CDR3 sequence: CASSIDLWASGINEQFF. CDR3 coding DNA: TGTGCCAGTAGTATAGATCTATGGGCTAGCGGGATCAATGAGCAGTTCTTC.